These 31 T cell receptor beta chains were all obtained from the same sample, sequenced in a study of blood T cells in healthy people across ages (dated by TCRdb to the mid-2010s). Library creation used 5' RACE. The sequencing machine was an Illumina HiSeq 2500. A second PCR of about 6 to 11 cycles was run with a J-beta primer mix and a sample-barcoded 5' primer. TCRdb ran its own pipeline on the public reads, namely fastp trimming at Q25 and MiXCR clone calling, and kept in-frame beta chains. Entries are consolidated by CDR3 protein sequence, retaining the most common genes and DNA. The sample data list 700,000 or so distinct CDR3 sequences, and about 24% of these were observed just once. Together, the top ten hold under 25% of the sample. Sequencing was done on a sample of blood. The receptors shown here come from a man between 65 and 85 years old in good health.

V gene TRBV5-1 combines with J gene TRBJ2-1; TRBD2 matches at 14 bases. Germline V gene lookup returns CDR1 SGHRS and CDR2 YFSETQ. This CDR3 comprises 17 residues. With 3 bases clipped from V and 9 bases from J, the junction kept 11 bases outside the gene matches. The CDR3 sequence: CASSSLGLAGGLGEQFF. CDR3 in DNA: TGCGCCAGCAGCTCGTTAGGACTAGCGGGAGGTTTGGGTGAGCAGTTCTTC.

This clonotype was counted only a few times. CDR3 residues: CATRDKFTDTQYF. The DNA of the CDR3 is TGTGCCACAAGGGACAAATTCACAGATACGCAGTATTTT. J is TRBJ2-3 and V is TRBV24-1; TRBD1 is a possible D gene (6 bases). This CDR3 has 13 residues. Germline loops: CDR1 KGHDR, CDR2 SFDVKD. V was clipped by 10 bases and J by 2 bases, with 12 bases between them.

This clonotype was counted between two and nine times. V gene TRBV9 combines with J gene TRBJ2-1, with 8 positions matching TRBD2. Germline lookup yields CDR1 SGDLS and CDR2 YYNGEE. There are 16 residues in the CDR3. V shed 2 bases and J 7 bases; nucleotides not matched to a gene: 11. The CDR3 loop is CASSVPSSGALNEQFF. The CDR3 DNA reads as TGTGCCAGCAGCGTCCCCAGTAGCGGGGCCTTAAATGAGCAGTTCTTC.

The CDR3 DNA sequence: TGTGCCAGCAGACAAGCGTCAGGGAGGCTTTCCGAGCAGTACTTC. Translating it yields CASRQASGRLSEQYF. V usage is TRBV12-3 or TRBV12-4 and J usage is TRBJ2-7; D possibly corresponds to TRBD2 (6 bases). The CDR3 runs 15 residues. The V gene lost 6 bases and the J gene lost 6 bases, with 21 bases spanning the gap.

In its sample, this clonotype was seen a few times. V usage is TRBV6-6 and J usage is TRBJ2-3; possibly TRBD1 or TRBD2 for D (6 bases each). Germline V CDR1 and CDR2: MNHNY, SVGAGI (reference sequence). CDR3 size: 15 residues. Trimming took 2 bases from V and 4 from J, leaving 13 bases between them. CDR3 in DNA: TGTGCCAGCAGTTACGGGGGGCACCGGTCAGATACGCAGTATTTT. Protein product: CASSYGGHRSDTQYF.

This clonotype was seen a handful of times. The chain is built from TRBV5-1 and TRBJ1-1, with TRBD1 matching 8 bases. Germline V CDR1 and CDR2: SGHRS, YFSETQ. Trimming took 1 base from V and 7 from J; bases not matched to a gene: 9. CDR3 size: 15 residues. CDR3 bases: TGCGCCAGCAGCTTGATGGCAGGGGGCGCGGTTGAAGCTTTCTTT. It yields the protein CASSLMAGGAVEAFF.

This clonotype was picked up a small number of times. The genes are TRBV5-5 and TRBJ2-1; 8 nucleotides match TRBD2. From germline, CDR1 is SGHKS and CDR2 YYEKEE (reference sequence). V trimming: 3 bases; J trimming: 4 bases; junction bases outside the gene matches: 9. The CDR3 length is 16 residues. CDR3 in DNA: TGTGCCAGCAGCTCGCTCGGTACGGGGGGGTACAATGAGCAGTTCTTC. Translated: CASSSLGTGGYNEQFF.

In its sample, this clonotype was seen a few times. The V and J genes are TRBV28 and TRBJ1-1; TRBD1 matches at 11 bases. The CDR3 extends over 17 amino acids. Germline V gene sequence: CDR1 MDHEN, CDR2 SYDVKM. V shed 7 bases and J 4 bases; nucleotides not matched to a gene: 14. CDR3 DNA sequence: TGTGCCAGCATGAGGATATGGGGACAGGGGGGTCGCACTGAAGCTTTCTTT. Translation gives CASMRIWGQGGRTEAFF.

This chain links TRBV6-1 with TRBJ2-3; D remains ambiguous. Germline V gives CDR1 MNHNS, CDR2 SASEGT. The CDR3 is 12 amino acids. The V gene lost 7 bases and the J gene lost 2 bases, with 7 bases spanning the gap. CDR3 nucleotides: TGTGCCAGCATAGGGAACACAGATACGCAGTATTTT. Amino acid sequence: CASIGNTDTQYF.

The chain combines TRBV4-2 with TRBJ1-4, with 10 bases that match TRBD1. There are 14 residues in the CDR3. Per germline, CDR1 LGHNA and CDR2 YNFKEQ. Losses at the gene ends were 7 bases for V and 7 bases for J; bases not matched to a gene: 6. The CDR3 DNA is TGTGCCAGCAACCCGACAGGGGGCCGTGAAAAACTGTTTTTT. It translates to CASNPTGGREKLFF.

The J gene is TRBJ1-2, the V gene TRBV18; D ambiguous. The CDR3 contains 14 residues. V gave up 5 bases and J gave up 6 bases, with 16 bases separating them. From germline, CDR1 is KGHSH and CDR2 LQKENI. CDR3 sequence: CASSARNVIDGYTF. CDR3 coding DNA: TGTGCCAGCTCAGCCCGGAACGTGATCGATGGCTACACCTTC.

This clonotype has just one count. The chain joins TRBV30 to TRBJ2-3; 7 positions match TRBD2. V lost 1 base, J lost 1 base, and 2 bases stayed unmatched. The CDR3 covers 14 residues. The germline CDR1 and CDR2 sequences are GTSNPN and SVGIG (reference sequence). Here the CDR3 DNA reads TGTGCCTGGAGTGGCGGGAGAGGCACAGATACGCAGTATTTT. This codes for CAWSGGRGTDTQYF.

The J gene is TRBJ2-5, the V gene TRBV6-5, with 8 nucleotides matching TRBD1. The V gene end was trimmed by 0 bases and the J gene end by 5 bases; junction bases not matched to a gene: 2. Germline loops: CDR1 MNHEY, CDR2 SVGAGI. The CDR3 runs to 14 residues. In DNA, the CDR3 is TGTGCCAGCAGTTACTCTTGGACAGGGGAGACCCAGTACTTC. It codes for CASSYSWTGETQYF.

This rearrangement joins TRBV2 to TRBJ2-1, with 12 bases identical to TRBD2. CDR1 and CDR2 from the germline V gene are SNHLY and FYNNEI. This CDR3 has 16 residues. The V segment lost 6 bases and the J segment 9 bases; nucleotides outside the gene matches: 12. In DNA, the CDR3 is TGTGCCAGCAGCGTTAGACTAGCGGGAGACGGTGGTGAGCAGTTCTTC. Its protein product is CASSVRLAGDGGEQFF.

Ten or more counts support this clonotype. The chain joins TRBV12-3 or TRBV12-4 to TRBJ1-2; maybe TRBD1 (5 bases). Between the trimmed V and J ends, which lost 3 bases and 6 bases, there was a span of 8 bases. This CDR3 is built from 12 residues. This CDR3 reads CASSLDTHGYTF. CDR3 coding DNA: TGTGCCAGCAGTTTGGACACCCATGGCTACACCTTC.

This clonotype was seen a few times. In nucleotides, the CDR3 is TGTGCCAGAGCCTCGACTAGCGGGCCGCCCTACGAGCAGTACGTC. The encoded protein is CARASTSGPPYEQYV. The genes are TRBV9 and TRBJ2-7; 10 positions agree with TRBD2. After removal of 8 bases from V and 2 bases from J, the junction contained 10 bases not matched to a gene. Germline V CDR1 and CDR2: SGDLS, YYNGEE. The CDR3 consists of 15 residues.

The CDR3 reads CASSLNRWGLAGQYEQYF. CDR3 in DNA: TGTGCCAGCAGTTTAAATCGATGGGGACTAGCGGGGCAGTACGAGCAGTACTTC. The rearrangement joins TRBV28 to TRBJ2-7; the match to TRBD2 covers 13 bases. This CDR3 has 18 amino acids. Looked up from germline, CDR1 is MDHEN and CDR2 is SYDVKM. Germline trimming cut 2 bases from V and 4 bases from J; bases unmatched to any gene: 11.

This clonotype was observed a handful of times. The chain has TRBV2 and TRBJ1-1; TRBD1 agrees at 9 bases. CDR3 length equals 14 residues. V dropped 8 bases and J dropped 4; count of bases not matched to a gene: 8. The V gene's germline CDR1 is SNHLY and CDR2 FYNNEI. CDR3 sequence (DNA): TGTGCCAGCCCGGGACAGGGCAGGGGCACTGAAGCTTTCTTT. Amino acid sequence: CASPGQGRGTEAFF. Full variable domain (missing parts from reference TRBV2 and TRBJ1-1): EPEVTQTPSHQVTQMGQEVILRCVPISNHLYFYWYRQILGQKVEFLVSFYNNEISEKSEIFDDQFSVERPDGSNFTLKIRSTKLEDSAMYFCASPGQGRGTEAFFGQGTRLTVV.

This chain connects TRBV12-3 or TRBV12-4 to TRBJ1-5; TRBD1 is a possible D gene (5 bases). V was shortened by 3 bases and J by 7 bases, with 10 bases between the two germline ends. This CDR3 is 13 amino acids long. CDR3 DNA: TGTGCCAGCAGTTTGAGCAGGGAACAGCCCCAGCATTTT. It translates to CASSLSREQPQHF.

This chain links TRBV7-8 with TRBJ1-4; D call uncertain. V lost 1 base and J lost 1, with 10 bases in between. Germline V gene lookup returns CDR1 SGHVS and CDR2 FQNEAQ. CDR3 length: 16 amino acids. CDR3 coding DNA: TGTGCCAGCAGCTTAGAGTTGGTAGGAACTAATGAAAAACTGTTTTTT. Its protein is CASSLELVGTNEKLFF.

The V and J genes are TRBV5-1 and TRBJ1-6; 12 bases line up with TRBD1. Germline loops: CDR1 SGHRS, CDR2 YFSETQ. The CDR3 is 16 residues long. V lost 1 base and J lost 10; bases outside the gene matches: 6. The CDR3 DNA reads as TGCGCCAGCAGCTTGTCCGGGACAGGGGGCTACTCACCCCTCCACTTT. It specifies CASSLSGTGGYSPLHF.

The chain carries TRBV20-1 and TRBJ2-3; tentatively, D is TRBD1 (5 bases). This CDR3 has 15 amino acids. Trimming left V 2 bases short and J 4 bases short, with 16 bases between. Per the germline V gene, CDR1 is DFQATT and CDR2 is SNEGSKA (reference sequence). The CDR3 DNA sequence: TGCAGTGCTAGAACCGGCAGGGCCGTGGCAGATACGCAGTATTTT. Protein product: CSARTGRAVADTQYF.

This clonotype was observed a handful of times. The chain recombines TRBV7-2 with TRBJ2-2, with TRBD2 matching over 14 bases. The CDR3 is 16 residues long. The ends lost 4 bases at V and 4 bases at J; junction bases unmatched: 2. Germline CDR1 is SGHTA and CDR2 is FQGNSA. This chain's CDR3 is CASSSGLAGGTGELFF. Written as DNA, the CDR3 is TGTGCCAGCAGCTCCGGACTAGCGGGGGGCACCGGGGAGCTGTTTTTT.

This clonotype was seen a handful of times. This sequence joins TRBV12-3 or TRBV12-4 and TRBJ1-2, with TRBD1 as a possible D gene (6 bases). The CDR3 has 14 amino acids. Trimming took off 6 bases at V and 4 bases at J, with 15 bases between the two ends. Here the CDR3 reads CASSLGGGLYGYTF. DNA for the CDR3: TGTGCCAGCAGCCTTGGGGGCGGACTCTATGGCTACACCTTC.

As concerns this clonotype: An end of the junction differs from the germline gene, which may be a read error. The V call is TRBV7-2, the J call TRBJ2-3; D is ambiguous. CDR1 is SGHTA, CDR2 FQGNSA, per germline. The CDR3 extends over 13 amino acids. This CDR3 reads CASSLKGSDTQYF. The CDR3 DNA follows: TGTGCCAGCAGCTTAAAGGGTTCAGATACCCAGTATTTT.

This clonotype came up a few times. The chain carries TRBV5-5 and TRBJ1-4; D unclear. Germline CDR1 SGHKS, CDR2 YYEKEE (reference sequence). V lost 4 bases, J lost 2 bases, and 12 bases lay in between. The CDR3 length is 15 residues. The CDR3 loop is CASSPGSGTNEKLFF. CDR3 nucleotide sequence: TGTGCCAGCAGCCCCGGGAGTGGGACTAATGAAAAACTGTTTTTT.

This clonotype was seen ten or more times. In nucleotides, the CDR3 is TGTGCCAGCTCACCGCCGGGACAGGGGTATGGCTACACCTTC. Translated, it gives CASSPPGQGYGYTF. This chain connects TRBV18 to TRBJ1-2, with 10 bases aligning to TRBD1. V lost 3 bases to trimming and J lost 5 bases; unmatched junction nucleotides: 3. The length of the CDR3 is 14 residues. Germline V gene sequence: CDR1 KGHSH, CDR2 LQKENI.

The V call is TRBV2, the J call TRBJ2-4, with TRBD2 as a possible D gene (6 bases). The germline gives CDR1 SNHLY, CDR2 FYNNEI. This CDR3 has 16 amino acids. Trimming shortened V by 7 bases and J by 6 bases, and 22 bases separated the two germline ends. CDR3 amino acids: CASTREATGLTNIQYF. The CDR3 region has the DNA TGTGCCAGCACCAGAGAGGCTACGGGACTTACAAACATTCAGTACTTC.

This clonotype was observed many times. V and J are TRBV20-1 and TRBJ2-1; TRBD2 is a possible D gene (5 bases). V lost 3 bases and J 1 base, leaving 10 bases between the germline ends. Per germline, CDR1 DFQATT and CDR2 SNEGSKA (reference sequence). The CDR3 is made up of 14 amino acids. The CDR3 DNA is TGCAGTGCTAGTCCGGGAACTTCCTACAATGAGCAGTTCTTC. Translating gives CSASPGTSYNEQFF.

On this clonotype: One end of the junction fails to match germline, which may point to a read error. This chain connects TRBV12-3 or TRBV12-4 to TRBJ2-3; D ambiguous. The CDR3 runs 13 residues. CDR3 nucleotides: TGTGCCAGCAGCTGGGTTAGTGCAGATACGGAGTATTTT. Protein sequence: CASSWVSADTEYF.

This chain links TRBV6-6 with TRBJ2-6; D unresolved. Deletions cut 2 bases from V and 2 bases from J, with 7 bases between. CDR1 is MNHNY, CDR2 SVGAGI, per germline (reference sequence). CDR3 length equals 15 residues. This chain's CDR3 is CASSYVGTGANVLTF. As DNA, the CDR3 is TGTGCCAGCAGTTACGTGGGGACTGGGGCCAACGTCCTGACTTTC.